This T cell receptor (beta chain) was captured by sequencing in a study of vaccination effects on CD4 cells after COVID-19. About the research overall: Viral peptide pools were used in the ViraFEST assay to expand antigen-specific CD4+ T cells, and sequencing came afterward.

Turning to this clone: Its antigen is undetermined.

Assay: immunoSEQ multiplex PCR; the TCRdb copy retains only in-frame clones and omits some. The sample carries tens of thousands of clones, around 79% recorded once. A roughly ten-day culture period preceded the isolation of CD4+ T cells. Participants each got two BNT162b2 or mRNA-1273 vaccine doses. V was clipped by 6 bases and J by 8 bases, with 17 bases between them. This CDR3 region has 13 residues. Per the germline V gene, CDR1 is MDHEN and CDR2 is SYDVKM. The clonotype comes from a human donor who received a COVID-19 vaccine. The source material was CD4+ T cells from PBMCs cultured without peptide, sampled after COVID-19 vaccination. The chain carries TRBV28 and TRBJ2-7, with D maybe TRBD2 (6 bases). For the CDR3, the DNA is TGTGCCAGCAGCACTCAGGGACTTCTACAGCAGTACGTC. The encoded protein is CASSTQGLLQQYV.